The rows below give T cell receptor beta chains drawn from one sample of a study of OX40 agonist ivuxolimab in advanced cancers. TCRdb's table, derived via immunoSEQ multiplex PCR, lists solely in-frame clones and lacks some. The profile shows about 100,000 clones, 75% to 90% of them singletons. The specimen comprised CD4+ or CD8+ T cells sorted from blood, sampled in a trial of the OX40 agonist ivuxolimab. The receptor set was obtained from an adult with an advanced solid tumor such as melanoma, head and neck, liver or kidney cancer. CDR3s include the opening cysteine and the closing phenylalanine or tryptophan. The order of the fields is D gene, V gene, CDR3 length, clone size, J gene, CDR3 DNA, CDR3 protein. A D gene is named only where the DNA matches it firmly. A row's size may be missing; if present it is once, few, many or a size class.

>TRBD2|TRBV10-3|18|.|TRBJ2-3
TGTGCCATCAGTGAGTTGGGACTAGCGGGAGTAGGCACAGATACGCAGTATTTT
CAISELGLAGVGTDTQYF
>.|TRBV6-1|15|.|TRBJ2-7
TGTGCCAGCAGTGAAGACCCACATTTAAGCGGCGAGCAGTACTTC
CASSEDPHLSGEQYF
>.|TRBV30|15|.|TRBJ1-2
TGTGCCTGGAGTGTGCCCCGGGGGGGCGTTGGGGGCTACACCTTC
CAWSVPRGGVGGYTF
>TRBD1|TRBV19|15|.|TRBJ2-5
TGTGCCGGGAAATCCGGGACAGGGGGAAAAGAGACCCAGTACTTC
CAGKSGTGGKETQYF
>.|TRBV6-6|13|.|TRBJ1-4
TGTGCCAGCAGGGGACCCCAGGGGGAAAAACTGTTTTTT
CASRGPQGEKLFF
>TRBD2|TRBV7-6|14|once|TRBJ2-1
TGTGCCAGCAGCCCCCCTGCGCCGGGGGGTGAGCAGTTCTTC
CASSPPAPGGEQFF
>TRBD1|TRBV19|15|.|TRBJ2-7
TGTGCCAGTAGTATCGGACAGGGCTTCTCCTACGAGCAGTACTTC
CASSIGQGFSYEQYF
>.|TRBV5-1|14|.|TRBJ1-1
TGCGCCAGCAGCTTATGGACCATGAACACTGAAGCTTTCTTT
CASSLWTMNTEAFF
>TRBD1|TRBV6-1|15|.|TRBJ1-1
TGTGCCAGCAGTGTTGGGACAGGCGTCGGCACTGAAGCTTTCTTT
CASSVGTGVGTEAFF
>TRBD1|TRBV19|14|.|TRBJ2-7
TGTGCCAGTACCATAACAGGGGGCACCTACGAGCAGTACTTC
CASTITGGTYEQYF
>TRBD2|TRBV19|15|.|TRBJ2-2
TGTGCCAGTAGAGAAGCGGGAGGTAACACCGGGGAGCTGTTTTTT
CASREAGGNTGELFF
>TRBD2|TRBV4-1|16|.|TRBJ2-3
TGCGCCAGCAGCCTGGAGGGACTAGCGGTTACAGATACGCAGTATTTT
CASSLEGLAVTDTQYF
>.|TRBV30|14|.|TRBJ2-1
TGTGCCTGGAGTTCCGGGAACCGCCACAATGAGCAGTTCTTC
CAWSSGNRHNEQFF
>.|TRBV5-1|16|.|TRBJ2-2
TGCGCCAGCAGCGGTGGCGGGGGCGTATTCACCGGGGAGCTGTTTTTT
CASSGGGGVFTGELFF
>.|TRBV19|14|once|TRBJ1-6
TGTGCCAGTAAATCGGAGGTGTATAATTCACCCCTCCACTTT
CASKSEVYNSPLHF
>.|TRBV5-4|15|.|TRBJ2-7
TGTGCCAGCAGCTTGGCCTCCAGGGGTCCCTACGAGCAGTACTTC
CASSLASRGPYEQYF
>.|TRBV5-4|12|.|TRBJ2-7
TGTGCCAGCAGCTTGGACCAAAGAGAGCAGTACTTC
CASSLDQREQYF
>TRBD2|TRBV5-1|17|.|TRBJ2-3
TGCGCCAGCAGCTTGGGGACTAGCGGGATGCGCACAGATACGCAGTATTTT
CASSLGTSGMRTDTQYF
>.|TRBV9|13|.|TRBJ2-3
TGTGCCAGCAGCCCTCAGGCCACAGATACGCAGTATTTT
CASSPQATDTQYF
>TRBD2|TRBV7-9|14|.|TRBJ2-7
TGTGCCAGCAGCTTAGCCGGGGGGTCCTACGAGCAGTACTTC
CASSLAGGSYEQYF
>TRBD2|TRBV10-3|16|.|TRBJ2-3
TGTGCCATCAGTGGGGGACTAGCGGGAGGGGGAAATACGCAGTATTTT
CAISGGLAGGGNTQYF
>.|TRBV5-4|13|.|TRBJ2-3
TGTGCCAGCAGCTTGGGGGGCACAGATACGCAGTATTTT
CASSLGGTDTQYF
>.|TRBV19|15|.|TRBJ2-2
TGTGCCAGTAGTATAGAGGGCTCGAACACCGGGGAGCTGTTTTTT
CASSIEGSNTGELFF
>.|TRBV6-5|13|.|TRBJ2-4
TGTGCCAGCACCGACTTAGGCAAAAACATTCAGTACTTC
CASTDLGKNIQYF
>.|TRBV6-6|14|.|TRBJ2-7
TGTGCCAGCAGTTACTCAGGGACGGCCTACGAGCAGTACTTC
CASSYSGTAYEQYF
>TRBD1|TRBV2|13|.|TRBJ1-5
TGTGCCAGCACCGGCGACAGGGGGCGGCCCCAGCATTTT
CASTGDRGRPQHF
>TRBD1|TRBV11-2|13|.|TRBJ2-1
TGTGCCAGCAGCCGGGACAGAAACAATGAGCAGTTCTTC
CASSRDRNNEQFF
>.|TRBV5-1|14|.|TRBJ2-3
TGCGCCAGCACTGCCAGGACTAATACAGATACGCAGTATTTT
CASTARTNTDTQYF
>.|TRBV6-1|16|.|TRBJ2-5
TGTGCCAGCAGTGAATGGTTGGGGGCCGGTACAGAGACCCAGTACTTC
CASSEWLGAGTETQYF
>TRBD2|TRBV27|14|.|TRBJ2-1
TGTGCCAGCAGGACGGGACTAGCCGCAAATGAGCAGTTCTTC
CASRTGLAANEQFF
>.|TRBV5-4|18|.|TRBJ2-6
TGTGCCAGCAGCACAGGCAGTCAGGGGGGCTCTGGGGCCAACGTCCTGACTTTC
CASSTGSQGGSGANVLTF
>.|TRBV6-5|13|few|TRBJ1-1
TGTGCCAGCAGCCAGGGTAGCCACACTGAAGCTTTCTTT
CASSQGSHTEAFF
>.|TRBV5-1|13|.|TRBJ2-2
TGCGCCAGCAGCTCCGGTGCTTTCAAGGAGCTGTTTTTT
CASSSGAFKELFF
>.|TRBV19|13|.|TRBJ1-5
TGTGCCAGTCAGGTACAGGGAATCCAGCCCCAGCATTTT
CASQVQGIQPQHF
>.|TRBV10-2|14|.|TRBJ1-3
TGCGCCAGCAGTGAGCCGGGACCGGGAAACACCATATATTTT
CASSEPGPGNTIYF
>TRBD1|TRBV28|14|.|TRBJ1-2
TGTGCCAGCAGTTTAGGACAGGCCCGCTATGGCTACACCTTC
CASSLGQARYGYTF
>.|TRBV7-3|13|.|TRBJ2-1
TGTGCCAGCAGCTTCTCAGGGGCCAATGAGCAGTTCTTC
CASSFSGANEQFF
>.|TRBV5-1|14|.|TRBJ2-7
TGCGCCAGCAGAGGACAGTCAGGGCCCTACGAGCAGTACTTC
CASRGQSGPYEQYF
>.|TRBV21-1|18|.|TRBJ1-5
TGTGCCAGCAGCAAAGGGGAAAGGGGGCAAGCAGGAAATCAGCCCCAGCATTTT
CASSKGERGQAGNQPQHF
>TRBD1|TRBV6-4|13|.|TRBJ2-5
TGTGCCAGCAAGGACAGGGGCCAAGAGACCCAGTACTTC
CASKDRGQETQYF
>.|TRBV28|11|.|TRBJ2-7
TGTGCCAGCGGACTGCGTTACGAGCAGTACTTC
CASGLRYEQYF
>TRBD1|TRBV7-9|17|.|TRBJ2-7
TGTGCCAGCAGCTTAGCGATACTGGGGACAGGGACCCACGAGCAGTACTTC
CASSLAILGTGTHEQYF
>TRBD1|TRBV5-1|15|.|TRBJ2-3
TGCGCCAGCAGCTTGGCCGGGACAGGGGTCGATACGCAGTATTTT
CASSLAGTGVDTQYF
>TRBD2|TRBV5-4|18|.|TRBJ2-2
TGTGCCAGCAGCTTGAGTGGACTAGCGGGAGGCAACACCGGGGAGCTGTTTTTT
CASSLSGLAGGNTGELFF
>TRBD2|TRBV27|20|.|TRBJ2-1
TGTGCCAGCACCCTATTCGGGACTAGCGGGAGGATGGGCTCCTACAATGAGCAGTTCTTC
CASTLFGTSGRMGSYNEQFF
>.|TRBV10-2|13|.|TRBJ1-5
TGCGCCAGCAGTGAGTCTTTACGGGTGCCCCAGCATTTT
CASSESLRVPQHF
>TRBD2|TRBV7-9|19|.|TRBJ2-3
TGTGCCAGCAGCCGCCCTAGCGGGGGGGCCCCCACGGCCGCAGATACGCAGTATTTT
CASSRPSGGAPTAADTQYF
>.|TRBV7-9|16|.|TRBJ2-2
TGTGCCAGCAGCTTGGCTCAGGGGTCGGCCACCGGGGAGCTGTTTTTT
CASSLAQGSATGELFF
>.|TRBV5-8|15|once|TRBJ1-4
TGTGCCAGCAGCTCTACCAACCGGGTGGTCGGAAAACTGTTTTTT
CASSSTNRVVGKLFF
>.|TRBV5-1|12|.|TRBJ2-5
TGCGCCAGCAGCACAAACCAAGAGACCCAGTACTTC
CASSTNQETQYF
>TRBD1|TRBV28|12|once|TRBJ1-2
TGTGCCAGCAGGACAGGGGGCGGTGGCTACACCTTC
CASRTGGGGYTF
>.|TRBV27|14|.|TRBJ2-2
TGTGCCAGCAGTCCGGCGGGTAGCACCGGGGAGCTGTTTTTT
CASSPAGSTGELFF
>TRBD1|TRBV2|15|.|TRBJ2-3
TGTGCCAGCGACGGAGGGACAGGACCCACAGATACGCAGTATTTT
CASDGGTGPTDTQYF